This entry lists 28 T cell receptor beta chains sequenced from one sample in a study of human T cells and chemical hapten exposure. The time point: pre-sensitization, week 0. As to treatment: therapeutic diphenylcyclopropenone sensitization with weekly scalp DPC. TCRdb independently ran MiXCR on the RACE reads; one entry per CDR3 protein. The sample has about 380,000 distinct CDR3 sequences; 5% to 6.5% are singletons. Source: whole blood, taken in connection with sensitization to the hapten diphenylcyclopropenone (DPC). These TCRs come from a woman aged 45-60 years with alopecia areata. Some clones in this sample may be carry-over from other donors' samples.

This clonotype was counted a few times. The chain's CDR3 is CASSDSRGYTF. CDR3 bases: TGTGCCAGCAGCGATAGCCGAGGCTACACCTTC. J is TRBJ1-2 and V is TRBV9, with D unclear. V gave up 3 bases and J gave up 8 bases, with 8 bases separating them. Looked up from germline, CDR1 is SGDLS and CDR2 is YYNGEE. This CDR3 contains 11 residues.

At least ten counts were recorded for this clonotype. CDR3 amino acids: CASSLRGNTDTQYF. In DNA, the CDR3 is TGTGCCAGCAGCTTACGAGGAAACACAGATACGCAGTATTTT. The chain is built from TRBV7-2 and TRBJ2-3; no clear D gene. The CDR3 consists of 14 residues. V lost 2 bases and J lost 2, with 8 bases in between. The germline CDR1 and CDR2 sequences are SGHTA and FQGNSA.

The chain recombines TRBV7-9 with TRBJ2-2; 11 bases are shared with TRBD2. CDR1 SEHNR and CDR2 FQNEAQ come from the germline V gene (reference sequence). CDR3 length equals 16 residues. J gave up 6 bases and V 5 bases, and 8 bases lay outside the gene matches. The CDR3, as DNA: TGTGCCAGCAGCCACGATAGCGGGGGGGCCTCCGGGGAGCTGTTTTTT. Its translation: CASSHDSGGASGELFF. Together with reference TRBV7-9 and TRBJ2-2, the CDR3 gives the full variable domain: DTGVSQNPRHKITKRGQNVTFRCDPISEHNRLYWYRQTLGQGPEFLTYFQNEAQLEKSRLLSDRFSAERPKGSFSTLEIQRTEQGDSAMYLCASSHDSGGASGELFFGEGSRLTVL.

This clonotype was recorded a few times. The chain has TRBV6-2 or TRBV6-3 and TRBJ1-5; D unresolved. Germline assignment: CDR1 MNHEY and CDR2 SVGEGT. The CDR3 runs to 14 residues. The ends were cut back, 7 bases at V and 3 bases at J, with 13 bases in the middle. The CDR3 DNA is TGTGCCAGCATCCAAGGCGGAACCAATCAGCCCCAGCATTTT. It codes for CASIQGGTNQPQHF.

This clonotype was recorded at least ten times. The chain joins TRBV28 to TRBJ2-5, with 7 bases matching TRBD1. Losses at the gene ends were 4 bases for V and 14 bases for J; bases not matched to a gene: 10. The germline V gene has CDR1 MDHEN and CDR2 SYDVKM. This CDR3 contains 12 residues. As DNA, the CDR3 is TGTGCCAGCAGTTCGGACAGGCGGTCTATTTACTTC. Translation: CASSSDRRSIYF.

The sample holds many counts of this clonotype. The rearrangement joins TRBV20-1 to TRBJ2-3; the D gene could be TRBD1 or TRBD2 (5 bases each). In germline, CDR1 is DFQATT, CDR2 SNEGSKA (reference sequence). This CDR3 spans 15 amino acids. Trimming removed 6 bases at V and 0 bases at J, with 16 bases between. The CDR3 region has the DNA TGCAGTGCGGGGGACCTCTGGCGTAGCACAGATACGCAGTATTTT. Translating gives CSAGDLWRSTDTQYF.

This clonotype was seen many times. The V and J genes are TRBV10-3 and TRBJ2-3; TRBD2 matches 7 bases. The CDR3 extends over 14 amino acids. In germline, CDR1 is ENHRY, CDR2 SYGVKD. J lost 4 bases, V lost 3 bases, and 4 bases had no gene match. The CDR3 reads CAISESTSPDTQYF. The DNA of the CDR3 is TGTGCCATCAGTGAATCGACTAGCCCAGATACGCAGTATTTT.

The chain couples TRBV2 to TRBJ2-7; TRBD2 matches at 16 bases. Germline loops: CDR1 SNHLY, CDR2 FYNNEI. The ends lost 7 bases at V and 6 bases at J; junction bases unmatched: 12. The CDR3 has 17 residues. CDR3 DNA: TGTGCCAGCATCGGAGGGACTAGCGGGGGGGCCCTGTCCGAGCAGTACTTC. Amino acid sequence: CASIGGTSGGALSEQYF.

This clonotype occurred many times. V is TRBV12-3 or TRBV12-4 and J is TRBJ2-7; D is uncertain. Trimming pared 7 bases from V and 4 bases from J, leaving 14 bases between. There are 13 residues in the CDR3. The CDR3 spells CASKVGLGYEQYF. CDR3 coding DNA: TGTGCCAGCAAGGTCGGCCTTGGGTACGAGCAGTACTTC.

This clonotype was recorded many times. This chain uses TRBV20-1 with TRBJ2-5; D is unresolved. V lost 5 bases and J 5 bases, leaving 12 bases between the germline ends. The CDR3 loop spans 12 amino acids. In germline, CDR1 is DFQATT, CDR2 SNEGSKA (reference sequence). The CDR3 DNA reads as TGCAGTGCTTGGACCGGGCTTGAGACCCAGTACTTC. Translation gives CSAWTGLETQYF.

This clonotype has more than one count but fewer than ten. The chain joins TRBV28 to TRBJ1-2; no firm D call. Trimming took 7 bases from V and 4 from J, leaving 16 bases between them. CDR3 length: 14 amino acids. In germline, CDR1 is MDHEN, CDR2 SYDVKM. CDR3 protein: CASTLPGRGYGYTF. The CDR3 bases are TGTGCCAGCACCCTCCCCGGGAGAGGCTATGGCTACACCTTC.

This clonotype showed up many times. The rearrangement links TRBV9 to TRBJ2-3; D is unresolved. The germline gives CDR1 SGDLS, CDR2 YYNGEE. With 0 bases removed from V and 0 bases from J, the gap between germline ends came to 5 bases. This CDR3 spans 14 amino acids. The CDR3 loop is CASSVGQSTDTQYF. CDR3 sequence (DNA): TGTGCCAGCAGCGTAGGTCAGAGCACAGATACGCAGTATTTT.

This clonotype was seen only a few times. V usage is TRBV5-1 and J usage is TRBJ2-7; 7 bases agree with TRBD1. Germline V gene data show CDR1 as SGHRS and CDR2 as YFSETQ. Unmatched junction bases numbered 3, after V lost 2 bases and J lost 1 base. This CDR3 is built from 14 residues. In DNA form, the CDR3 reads TGCGCCAGCAGCTTAACAGGGGAGTCCTACGAGCAGTACTTC. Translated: CASSLTGESYEQYF.

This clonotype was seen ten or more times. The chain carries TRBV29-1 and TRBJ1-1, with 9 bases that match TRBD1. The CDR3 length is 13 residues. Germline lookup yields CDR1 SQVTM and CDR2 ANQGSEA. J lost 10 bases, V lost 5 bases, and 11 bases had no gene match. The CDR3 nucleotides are TGCAGCGTTCCGGGACAGGGATCCGGGGGAGCTTTCTTT. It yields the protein CSVPGQGSGGAFF.

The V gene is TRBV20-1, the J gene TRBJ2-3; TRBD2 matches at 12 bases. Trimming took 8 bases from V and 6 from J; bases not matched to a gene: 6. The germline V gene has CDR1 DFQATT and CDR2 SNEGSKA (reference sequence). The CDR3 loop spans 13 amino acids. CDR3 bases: TGCAGTCCGTTGACTAGCGGGAGTGATACGCAGTATTTT. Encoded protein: CSPLTSGSDTQYF.

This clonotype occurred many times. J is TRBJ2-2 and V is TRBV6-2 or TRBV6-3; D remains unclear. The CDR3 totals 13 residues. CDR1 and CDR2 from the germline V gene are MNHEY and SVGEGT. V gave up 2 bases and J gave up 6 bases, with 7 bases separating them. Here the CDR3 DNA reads TGTGCCAGCAGTTACGGCCCCGCCGGGGAGCTGTTTTTT. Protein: CASSYGPAGELFF.

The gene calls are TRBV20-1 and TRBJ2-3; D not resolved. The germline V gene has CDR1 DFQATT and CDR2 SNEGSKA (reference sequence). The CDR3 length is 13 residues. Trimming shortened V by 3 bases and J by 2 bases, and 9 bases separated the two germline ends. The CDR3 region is CSASSPVTDTQYF. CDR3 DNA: TGCAGTGCTAGCAGTCCGGTCACAGATACGCAGTATTTT.

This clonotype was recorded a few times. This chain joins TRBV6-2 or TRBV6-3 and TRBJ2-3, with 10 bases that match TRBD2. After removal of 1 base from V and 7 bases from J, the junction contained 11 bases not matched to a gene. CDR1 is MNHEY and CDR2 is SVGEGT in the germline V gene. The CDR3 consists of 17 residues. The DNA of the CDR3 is TGTGCCAGCAGTTACTTTCCTAGCGGGAGCGTCCCTAATACGCAGTATTTT. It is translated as CASSYFPSGSVPNTQYF.

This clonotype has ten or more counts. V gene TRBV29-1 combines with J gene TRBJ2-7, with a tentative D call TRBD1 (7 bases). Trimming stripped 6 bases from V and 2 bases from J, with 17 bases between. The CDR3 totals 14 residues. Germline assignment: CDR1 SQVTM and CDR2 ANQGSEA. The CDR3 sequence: CSVAGGKTTYEQYF. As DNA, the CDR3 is TGCAGCGTCGCAGGGGGGAAGACAACCTACGAGCAGTACTTC.

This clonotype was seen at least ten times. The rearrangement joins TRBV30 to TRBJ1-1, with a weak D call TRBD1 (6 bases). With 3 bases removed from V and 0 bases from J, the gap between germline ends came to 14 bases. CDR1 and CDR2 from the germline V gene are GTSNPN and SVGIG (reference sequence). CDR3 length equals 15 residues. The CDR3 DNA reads TGTGCCTGGAGAGTCCAGGGGCACATGAACACTGAAGCTTTCTTT. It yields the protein CAWRVQGHMNTEAFF.

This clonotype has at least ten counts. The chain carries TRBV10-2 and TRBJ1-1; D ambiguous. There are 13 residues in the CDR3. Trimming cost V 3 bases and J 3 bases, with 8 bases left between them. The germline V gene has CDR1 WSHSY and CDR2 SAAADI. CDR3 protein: CASSEDRDTEAFF. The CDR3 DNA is TGCGCCAGCAGTGAAGACCGGGACACTGAAGCTTTCTTT.

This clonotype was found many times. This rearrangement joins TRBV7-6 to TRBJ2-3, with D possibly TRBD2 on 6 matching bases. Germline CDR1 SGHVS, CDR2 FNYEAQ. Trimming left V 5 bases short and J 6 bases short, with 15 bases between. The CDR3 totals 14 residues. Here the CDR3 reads CASSRGGAADTQYF. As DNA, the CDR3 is TGTGCCAGCAGCCGAGGAGGGGCCGCGGATACGCAGTATTTT.

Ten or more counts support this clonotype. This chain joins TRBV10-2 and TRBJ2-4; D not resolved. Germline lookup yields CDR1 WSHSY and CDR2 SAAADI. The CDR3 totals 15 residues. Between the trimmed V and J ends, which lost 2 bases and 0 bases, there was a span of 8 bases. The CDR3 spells CASSETLLAKNIQYF. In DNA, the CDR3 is TGCGCCAGCAGTGAGACATTGCTAGCCAAAAACATTCAGTACTTC.

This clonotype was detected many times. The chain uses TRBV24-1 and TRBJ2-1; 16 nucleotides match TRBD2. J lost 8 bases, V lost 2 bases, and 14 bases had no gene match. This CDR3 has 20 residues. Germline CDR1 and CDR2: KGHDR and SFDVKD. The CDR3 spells CATSDSDRGGLAGGPHEQFF. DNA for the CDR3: TGTGCCACCAGTGATTCGGACAGGGGGGGACTAGCGGGAGGGCCCCATGAGCAGTTCTTC.

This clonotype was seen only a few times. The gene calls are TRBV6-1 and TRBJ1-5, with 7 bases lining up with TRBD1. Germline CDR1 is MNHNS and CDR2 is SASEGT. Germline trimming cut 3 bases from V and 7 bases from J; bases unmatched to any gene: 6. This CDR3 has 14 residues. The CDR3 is CASSETTGWQPQHF. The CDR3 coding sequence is TGTGCCAGCAGTGAGACGACAGGGTGGCAGCCCCAGCATTTT.

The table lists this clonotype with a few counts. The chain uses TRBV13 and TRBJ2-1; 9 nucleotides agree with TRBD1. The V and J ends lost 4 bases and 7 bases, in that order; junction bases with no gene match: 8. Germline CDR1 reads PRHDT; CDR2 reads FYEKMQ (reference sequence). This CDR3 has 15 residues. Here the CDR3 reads CASSSDGQGLNEQFF. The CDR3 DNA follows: TGTGCCAGCAGCTCTGACGGACAGGGGCTTAATGAGCAGTTCTTC.

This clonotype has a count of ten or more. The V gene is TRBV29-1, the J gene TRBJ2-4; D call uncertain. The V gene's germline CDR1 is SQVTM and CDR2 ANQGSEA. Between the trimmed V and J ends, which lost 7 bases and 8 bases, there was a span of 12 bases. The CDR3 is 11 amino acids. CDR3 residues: CSGGTVDIQYF. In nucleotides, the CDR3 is TGCAGCGGGGGAACAGTAGACATTCAGTACTTC.

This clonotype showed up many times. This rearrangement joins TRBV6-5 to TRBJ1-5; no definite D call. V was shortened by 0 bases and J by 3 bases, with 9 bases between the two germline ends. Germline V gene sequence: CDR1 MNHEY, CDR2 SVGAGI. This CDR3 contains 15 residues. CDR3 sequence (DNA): TGTGCCAGCAGTTACTCTCACCGAAACAATCAGCCCCAGCATTTT. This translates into CASSYSHRNNQPQHF.